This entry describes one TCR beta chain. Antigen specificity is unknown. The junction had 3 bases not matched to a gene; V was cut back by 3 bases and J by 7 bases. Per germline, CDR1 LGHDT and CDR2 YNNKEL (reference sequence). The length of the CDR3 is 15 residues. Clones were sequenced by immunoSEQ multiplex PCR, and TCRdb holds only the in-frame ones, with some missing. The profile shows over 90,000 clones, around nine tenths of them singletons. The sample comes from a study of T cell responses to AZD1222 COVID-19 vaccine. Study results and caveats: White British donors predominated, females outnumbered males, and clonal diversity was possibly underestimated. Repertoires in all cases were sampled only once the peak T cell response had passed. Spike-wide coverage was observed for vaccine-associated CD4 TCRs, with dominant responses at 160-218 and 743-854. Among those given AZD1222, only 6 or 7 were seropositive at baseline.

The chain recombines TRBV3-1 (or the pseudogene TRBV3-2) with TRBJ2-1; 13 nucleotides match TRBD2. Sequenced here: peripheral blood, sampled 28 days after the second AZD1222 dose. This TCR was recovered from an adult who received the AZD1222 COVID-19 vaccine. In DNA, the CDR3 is TGTGCCAGCAGCCAGTCGGGACTAGCGGGAAATGAGCAGTTCTTC. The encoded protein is CASSQSGLAGNEQFF.